The 22 T cell receptor beta chains below all came from one sample that was sequenced in a study of blood T cells in healthy people across ages. A J-beta primer mix and a sample-barcoded 5' primer were used in a second PCR of roughly 7 to 12 cycles. Each CDR3 protein gets one entry after TCRdb re-called the 5' RACE reads with MiXCR. The sample holds 1.5 million to 2 million distinct CDR3 sequences; approximately 30% are singletons and the top ten take approximately 7.7%. Sequencing used blood. Every receptor here comes from a woman younger than 45 in good health.

The chain combines TRBV6-1 with TRBJ2-3; TRBD2 agrees at 14 bases. Germline CDR1 reads MNHNS; CDR2 reads SASEGT. There are 19 residues in the CDR3. V lost 6 bases to trimming and J lost 1 base; unmatched junction nucleotides: 12. The CDR3 protein is CASSLAGTSGGGRTDTQYF. The CDR3 DNA follows: TGTGCCAGCAGCCTGGCCGGGACTAGCGGGGGAGGGCGCACAGATACGCAGTATTTT.

The J gene is TRBJ1-1, the V gene TRBV6-5; the match to TRBD1 covers 9 bases. The CDR3 has 16 residues. Per the germline V gene, CDR1 is MNHEY and CDR2 is SVGAGI. After removal of 1 base from V and 0 bases from J, the junction contained 3 bases not matched to a gene. The CDR3 spells CASSYYGQGLNTEAFF. The CDR3 nucleotides read TGTGCCAGCAGTTACTACGGACAGGGGTTGAACACTGAAGCTTTCTTT.

The chain joins TRBV20-1 to TRBJ1-5; D gene unclear. Germline V gene lookup returns CDR1 DFQATT and CDR2 SNEGSKA (reference sequence). This CDR3 region has 15 residues. Trimming stripped 1 base from V and 7 bases from J, with 17 bases between. The CDR3 coding sequence is TGCAGTGCTAGAGCACCCGAGGCGGGGAGACAGCCCCAGCATTTT. This encodes CSARAPEAGRQPQHF.

This clonotype occurred many times. The rearrangement joins TRBV7-9 to TRBJ2-1; possible D gene TRBD2, 7 bases. Trimming pared 5 bases from V and 7 bases from J, leaving 18 bases between. The CDR3 runs to 15 residues. Germline lookup yields CDR1 SEHNR and CDR2 FQNEAQ (reference sequence). CDR3 DNA: TGTGCCAGCAGCCTAGGGGGAGGGCCTAGTAATGAGCAGTTCTTC. Its protein is CASSLGGGPSNEQFF.

This chain uses TRBV20-1 with TRBJ2-3; no reliable D call. Germline V gene lookup returns CDR1 DFQATT and CDR2 SNEGSKA (reference sequence). The CDR3 is 14 residues long. Trimming removed 7 bases from V and 3 bases from J, with 17 bases in between. CDR3 loop: CSVPPAELTDTQYF. The CDR3 region has the DNA TGCAGTGTCCCACCTGCGGAGCTGACAGATACGCAGTATTTT.

There are many counts of this clonotype. This chain joins TRBV29-1 and TRBJ2-3; D is uncertain. V was clipped by 2 bases and J by 0 bases, with 3 bases between them. The CDR3 is 12 residues long. The germline gives CDR1 SQVTM, CDR2 ANQGSEA. The CDR3, as DNA: TGCAGCGTTGAAACTAGCACAGATACGCAGTATTTT. Translated, it gives CSVETSTDTQYF.

There are a few counts of this clonotype. The chain employs TRBV18 and TRBJ1-1; 8 nucleotides agree with TRBD1. Germline trimming cut 0 bases from V and 3 bases from J; bases unmatched to any gene: 3. The germline gives CDR1 KGHSH, CDR2 LQKENI. CDR3 length: 15 amino acids. The CDR3 region is CASSPPNRGDTEAFF. Written as DNA, the CDR3 is TGTGCCAGCTCACCACCTAACAGGGGGGACACTGAAGCTTTCTTT.

This clonotype appeared many times. The rearrangement links TRBV24-1 to TRBJ2-1; D ambiguous. The CDR3 length is 16 residues. The germline CDR1 and CDR2 sequences are KGHDR and SFDVKD. V lost 3 bases, J lost 2 bases, and 13 bases lay in between. CDR3 DNA sequence: TGTGCCACCAGTGATCCGAAAGGCTCCACCTACAATGAGCAGTTCTTC. It specifies CATSDPKGSTYNEQFF.

Details on this clonotype: With a much larger clone just one base away, this may be a read error. The rearrangement links TRBV29-1 to TRBJ1-2, with TRBD1 identical over 8 bases. CDR1 and CDR2 from the germline V gene are SQVTM and ANQGSEA. V lost 4 bases to trimming and J lost 5 bases; unmatched junction nucleotides: 12. This CDR3 comprises 15 residues. CDR3 DNA: TGCAGCGTTGCCGACGAAATTAACAGGGGGTATGGCTACACCTTC. Protein sequence: CSVADEINRGYGYTF.

This clonotype has a handful of counts. The chain employs TRBV29-1 and TRBJ2-5; D is unclear. CDR1 is SQVTM, CDR2 ANQGSEA, per germline. This CDR3 contains 16 residues. Trimming stripped 0 bases from V and 2 bases from J, with 16 bases between. CDR3 sequence reads: CSVEDVRAEQQETQYF. In nucleotides, the CDR3 is TGCAGCGTTGAAGATGTTAGGGCAGAACAACAAGAGACCCAGTACTTC.

V is TRBV7-2 and J is TRBJ1-6; TRBD1 aligns across 7 bases. The CDR3 runs 13 residues. Germline V gene sequence: CDR1 SGHTA, CDR2 FQGNSA. Trimming took 8 bases from V and 8 from J; bases not matched to a gene: 6. The CDR3 region has the DNA TGTGCCAGCTCCGGACAGGATTATTCACCCCTCCACTTT. Its translation is CASSGQDYSPLHF.

V and J are TRBV5-1 and TRBJ2-1, with D unresolved. CDR3 length equals 13 residues. V lost 0 bases, J lost 10 bases, and 11 bases lay in between. The germline CDR1 and CDR2 sequences are SGHRS and YFSETQ. The CDR3 spells CASSLAVMVEQFF. Here the CDR3 DNA reads TGCGCCAGCAGCTTGGCCGTGATGGTCGAGCAGTTCTTC.

This clonotype has just one count. A much larger clone differs from this one at a single base, so this may be a read error. The chain joins TRBV29-1 to TRBJ1-1; D is possibly TRBD1 (5 bases). The CDR3 runs 15 residues. Germline CDR1 reads SQVTM; CDR2 reads ANQGSEA. The DNA of the CDR3 is TGCGGCGTTGAAGACGGTAAGGGGCTGAACACTGAAGCTTTCTTT. Amino acids: CGVEDGKGLNTEAFF.

In its sample, this clonotype was seen many times. The V and J genes are TRBV25-1 and TRBJ2-7; D gene uncertain. The CDR3 contains 13 residues. Germline V gene lookup returns CDR1 MGHDK and CDR2 SYGVNS. Trimming removed 0 bases at V and 3 bases at J, with 6 bases between. The CDR3 spells CASSEYSVYEQYF. The DNA of the CDR3 is TGTGCCAGCAGTGAATACAGTGTCTACGAGCAGTACTTC.

The chain is built from TRBV3-1 and TRBJ2-1; TRBD2 matches 8 bases. CDR3 length: 16 residues. Germline trimming cut 4 bases from V and 8 bases from J; bases unmatched to any gene: 13. CDR1 and CDR2 from the germline V gene are LGHDT and YNNKEL (reference sequence). CDR3 sequence: CASSLGSGGDYDEQFF. The CDR3 region has the DNA TGTGCCAGCAGCCTGGGCAGCGGGGGAGATTACGATGAGCAGTTCTTC.

This clonotype was detected only a few times. The chain carries TRBV20-1 and TRBJ2-2; the match to TRBD2 covers 8 bases. CDR3 length: 16 amino acids. The germline gives CDR1 DFQATT, CDR2 SNEGSKA (reference sequence). J was trimmed by 4 bases and V by 0 bases; bases with no gene match: 7. As DNA, the CDR3 is TGCAGTGCTAGAGATATGATAGCGGGGAGCACCGGGGAGCTGTTTTTT. It is translated as CSARDMIAGSTGELFF.

The chain couples TRBV6-2 or TRBV6-3 to TRBJ2-3, with D unresolved. Germline loops: CDR1 MNHEY, CDR2 SVGEGT. This CDR3 comprises 13 residues. The V end lost 11 bases, the J end lost 0 bases, and 12 bases lay between the germline ends. CDR3 coding DNA: TGTGCCGGCCGCCGCCCTAGCACAGATACGCAGTATTTT. This encodes CAGRRPSTDTQYF.

The table lists this clonotype with a few counts. This chain uses TRBV7-9 with TRBJ2-3; D is undetermined. From germline, CDR1 is SEHNR and CDR2 FQNEAQ (reference sequence). The CDR3 extends over 15 amino acids. Trimming pared 4 bases from V and 2 bases from J, leaving 13 bases between. The CDR3 reads CASSSLLSSTDTQYF. The CDR3 DNA reads as TGTGCCAGCAGCTCTCTCCTGAGCTCCACAGATACGCAGTATTTT.

The V gene is TRBV15, the J gene TRBJ2-1; 7 bases align to TRBD2. CDR1 and CDR2 from the germline V gene are LNHNV and YYDKDF (reference sequence). Trimming at V came to 3 bases and at J to 9 bases, leaving 14 bases not matched to a gene. The length of the CDR3 is 16 residues. The CDR3 region is CATSRDSSGVKSEQFF. The CDR3 DNA sequence: TGTGCCACCAGCAGGGACTCTAGCGGAGTAAAGAGTGAGCAGTTCTTC.

This clonotype has a handful of counts. The CDR3 sequence: CASSFERGQGSGANVLTF. CDR3 DNA: TGTGCCAGCAGCTTCGAGCGGGGACAGGGTTCGGGGGCCAACGTCCTGACTTTC. The J gene is TRBJ2-6, the V gene TRBV7-9, with TRBD1 identical over 9 bases. Germline lookup yields CDR1 SEHNR and CDR2 FQNEAQ (reference sequence). The CDR3 extends over 18 amino acids. Losses at the gene ends were 3 bases for V and 4 bases for J; bases not matched to a gene: 10.

This clonotype was observed a few times. The chain links TRBV5-1 to TRBJ1-1; 8 nucleotides agree with TRBD1. Germline V gene sequence: CDR1 SGHRS, CDR2 YFSETQ. V lost 1 base, J lost 3 bases, and 8 bases stayed unmatched. The CDR3 runs to 16 residues. CDR3 DNA: TGCGCCAGCAGCTTGTATGGGGACAGGTTGGACACTGAAGCTTTCTTT. It yields the protein CASSLYGDRLDTEAFF.

V is TRBV7-2 and J is TRBJ2-1, with TRBD1 matching over 11 bases. Germline-derived CDR1 and CDR2 are SGHTA and FQGNSA. V was clipped by 5 bases and J by 7 bases; unmatched bases: 4. The CDR3 has 14 amino acids. The CDR3, as DNA: TGTGCCAGCAGCGATGGACAGGGGGCGAATGAGCAGTTCTTC. It yields the protein CASSDGQGANEQFF.